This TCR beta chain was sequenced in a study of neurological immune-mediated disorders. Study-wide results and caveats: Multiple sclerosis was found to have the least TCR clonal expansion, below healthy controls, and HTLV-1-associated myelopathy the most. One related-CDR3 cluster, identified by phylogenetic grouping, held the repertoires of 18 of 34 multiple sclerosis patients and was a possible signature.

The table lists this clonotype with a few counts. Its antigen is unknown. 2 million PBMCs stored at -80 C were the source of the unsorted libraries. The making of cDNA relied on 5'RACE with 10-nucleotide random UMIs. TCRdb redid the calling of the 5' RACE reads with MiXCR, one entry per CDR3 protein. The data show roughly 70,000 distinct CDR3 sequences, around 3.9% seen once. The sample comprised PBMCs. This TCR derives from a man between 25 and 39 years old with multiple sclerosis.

Here the CDR3 reads CASSLDQRHYGYTF. For the CDR3, the DNA is TGCGCCAGCAGCTTGGATCAGAGACACTATGGCTACACCTTC. The V and J genes are TRBV5-1 and TRBJ1-2; D is undetermined. Germline lookup yields CDR1 SGHRS and CDR2 YFSETQ. The CDR3 is made up of 14 amino acids. Trimming removed 0 bases from V and 3 bases from J, with 9 bases in between.